The next 24 T cell receptor beta chains were all read from a single sample in a study of blood T cell repertoires in COVID-19. TCRdb's copy holds only in-frame clones and misses some; the assay was immunoSEQ multiplex PCR. The sample yields about 300,000 clones, approximately 93% seen once. The source material was peripheral blood. These receptors all come from a woman aged 30 to 39 with COVID-19, enrolled during active disease.

The gene calls are TRBV5-1 and TRBJ1-1, with D possibly TRBD1 on 5 matching bases. The CDR3 is 16 residues long. V lost 0 bases to trimming and J lost 4 bases, with 16 bases between them. Per germline, CDR1 SGHRS and CDR2 YFSETQ. CDR3 sequence (DNA): TGCGCCAGCAGCTTGGTGGCAGGGTCTTCTACCACTGAAGCTTTCTTT. Translated: CASSLVAGSSTTEAFF.

CDR3 in DNA: TGTGCCATCAGTGAACAGGACACTGAAGCTTTCTTT. Translated: CAISEQDTEAFF. The rearrangement links TRBV10-3 to TRBJ1-1, with D maybe TRBD1 (5 bases). Trimming took off 3 bases at V and 3 bases at J, with 5 bases between the two ends. Germline assignment: CDR1 ENHRY and CDR2 SYGVKD. The CDR3 totals 12 residues.

V gene TRBV4-1 combines with J gene TRBJ2-2; D possibly corresponds to TRBD2 (5 bases). The germline CDR1 and CDR2 sequences are MGHRA and YSYEKL. The CDR3 has 16 amino acids. Trimming took off 1 base at V and 4 bases at J, with 13 bases between the two ends. This CDR3 is CASSQGPWAGTGELFF. The CDR3 DNA follows: TGCGCCAGCAGCCAAGGCCCGTGGGCGGGCACCGGGGAGCTGTTTTTT.

The V gene is TRBV5-4, the J gene TRBJ1-2; 8 positions agree with TRBD1. Germline V gene data show CDR1 as SGHNT and CDR2 as YYREEE (reference sequence). The CDR3 has 17 residues. Unmatched junction bases numbered 14, after V lost 3 bases and J lost 4 bases. The CDR3 loop reads CASSSETGARPLYGYTF. Here the CDR3 DNA reads TGTGCCAGCAGCTCAGAGACAGGGGCGCGGCCCCTCTATGGCTACACCTTC.

The genes are TRBV28 and TRBJ1-5, with TRBD1 as a possible D gene (6 bases). The CDR3 totals 14 residues. Germline CDR1 is MDHEN and CDR2 is SYDVKM. V lost 3 bases to trimming and J lost 6 bases, with 12 bases between them. The chain's CDR3 is CASSFRGWTQPQHF. The CDR3 region has the DNA TGTGCCAGCAGTTTTAGGGGGTGGACTCAGCCCCAGCATTTT.

In its sample, this clone was seen once. This chain joins TRBV9 and TRBJ1-3; D call uncertain. Germline-derived CDR1 and CDR2 are SGDLS and YYNGEE. Trimming left V 5 bases short and J 0 bases short, with 12 bases between. The CDR3 covers 15 residues. The CDR3 nucleotides read TGTGCCAGCAGTACTGACGGGAACTCTGGAAACACCATATATTTT. Amino acids: CASSTDGNSGNTIYF.

V is TRBV4-2 and J is TRBJ2-7; possible D gene TRBD2, 5 bases. This CDR3 is built from 13 residues. Germline lookup yields CDR1 LGHNA and CDR2 YNFKEQ. V was trimmed by 4 bases and J by 3 bases, leaving 10 bases between them. CDR3 residues: CASSPGLLYEQYF. CDR3 nucleotide sequence: TGTGCCAGCAGCCCTGGACTGCTCTACGAGCAGTACTTC.

This sequence joins TRBV9 and TRBJ1-2; TRBD1 agrees at 12 bases. Germline values: CDR1 SGDLS, CDR2 YYNGEE. The ends lost 2 bases at V and 4 bases at J; junction bases unmatched: 6. This CDR3 has 16 residues. DNA for the CDR3: TGTGCCAGCAGCGTCATTCCGGGACAGGGGGCCTATGGCTACACCTTC. Protein product: CASSVIPGQGAYGYTF.

CDR3 sequence: CSGAGTPGQGSTEAFF. The CDR3 DNA follows: TGCAGCGGCGCCGGAACCCCGGGACAGGGTAGCACTGAAGCTTTCTTT. The chain is built from TRBV29-1 and TRBJ1-1, with 9 bases lining up with TRBD1. The CDR3 loop spans 16 amino acids. V lost 7 bases and J lost 4; bases outside the gene matches: 16. Germline V gene sequence: CDR1 SQVTM, CDR2 ANQGSEA. The variable domain in full, completed from reference TRBV29-1 and TRBJ1-1, reads SAVISQKPSRDICQRGTSLTIQCQVDSQVTMMFWYRQQPGQSLTLIATANQGSEATYESGFVIDKFPISRPNLTFSTLTVSNMSPEDSSIYLCSGAGTPGQGSTEAFFGQGTRLTVV.

The chain has TRBV11-2 and TRBJ2-7, with 10 bases aligning to TRBD1. The trim removed 5 bases at V and 3 bases at J, leaving 7 bases unmatched. The germline gives CDR1 SGHAT, CDR2 FQNNGV. CDR3 length: 15 amino acids. The CDR3 DNA follows: TGTGCCAGCAGCCCTACCAGGGACAGGGGCTACGAGCAGTACTTC. It is translated as CASSPTRDRGYEQYF.

V usage is TRBV27 and J usage is TRBJ2-7; tentative D call: TRBD2 (7 bases). Trimming took 11 bases from V and 0 from J, leaving 17 bases between them. Germline V gene sequence: CDR1 MNHEY, CDR2 SMNVEV (reference sequence). The CDR3 is made up of 14 amino acids. Written as DNA, the CDR3 is TGTGCCTCGAAGGGGGGGGGTTACTCCTACGAGCAGTACTTC. This codes for CASKGGGYSYEQYF.

The chain carries TRBV19 and TRBJ2-5; tentatively, D is TRBD2 (5 bases). V lost 3 bases and J lost 4, with 12 bases in between. Germline CDR1 LNHDA, CDR2 SQIVND (reference sequence). The CDR3 runs 14 residues. The CDR3 is CASSISGSGETQYF. The CDR3 DNA reads as TGTGCCAGTAGTATTTCGGGCAGCGGAGAGACCCAGTACTTC.

The chain links TRBV18 to TRBJ2-1, with 7 bases that match TRBD1. CDR3 length: 15 amino acids. V lost 4 bases and J lost 0; bases outside the gene matches: 3. Germline V gene data show CDR1 as KGHSH and CDR2 as LQKENI. CDR3 in DNA: TGTGCCAGCTCACTAGGGACAGTCTCCTACAATGAGCAGTTCTTC. Its translation is CASSLGTVSYNEQFF.

The V gene is TRBV2, the J gene TRBJ2-2; 9 nucleotides match TRBD2. The germline V gene has CDR1 SNHLY and CDR2 FYNNEI. The CDR3 consists of 18 residues. The ends lost 3 bases at V and 9 bases at J; junction bases unmatched: 17. As DNA, the CDR3 is TGTGCCAGCAGTGATGGAAGCGGGAGGACCCGGACTATTTGGGAGCTGTTTTTT. It specifies CASSDGSGRTRTIWELFF.

The CDR3 protein is CASSYNSNQPQHF. The CDR3 nucleotides are TGTGCCAGCAGCTATAATAGCAATCAGCCCCAGCATTTT. The chain combines TRBV7-9 with TRBJ1-5; unclear D gene. Germline loops: CDR1 SEHNR, CDR2 FQNEAQ (reference sequence). This CDR3 is built from 13 residues. Trimming took off 4 bases at V and 0 bases at J, with 4 bases between the two ends.

The V and J genes are TRBV9 and TRBJ1-5; perhaps TRBD1 as D (5 bases). Germline V gene sequence: CDR1 SGDLS, CDR2 YYNGEE. This CDR3 spans 15 amino acids. Trimming removed 0 bases from V and 0 bases from J, with 7 bases in between. The CDR3 nucleotides are TGTGCCAGCAGCGTAGGACAGAATAGCAATCAGCCCCAGCATTTT. Translating it yields CASSVGQNSNQPQHF.

The genes are TRBV3-1 (or the pseudogene TRBV3-2) and TRBJ1-5, with a tentative D call TRBD1 (5 bases). This CDR3 is built from 14 residues. Germline V gene sequence: CDR1 LGHDT, CDR2 YNNKEL (reference sequence). Trimming shortened V by 4 bases and J by 4 bases, and 11 bases separated the two germline ends. CDR3 in amino acids: CASSRGHINQPQHF. CDR3 in DNA: TGTGCCAGCAGCCGAGGACACATAAATCAGCCCCAGCATTTT.

V usage is TRBV6-5 and J usage is TRBJ1-3, with D possibly being TRBD1 (6 bases). This CDR3 comprises 13 residues. Trimming stripped 6 bases from V and 4 bases from J, with 10 bases between. Germline V gene data show CDR1 as MNHEY and CDR2 as SVGAGI. The CDR3 DNA reads as TGTGCCAGCAGACGGACAGAAGGAAACACCATATATTTT. Translation: CASRRTEGNTIYF.

The gene calls are TRBV10-3 and TRBJ2-2; 11 bases agree with TRBD2. The germline V gene encodes CDR1 ENHRY and CDR2 SYGVKD. V lost 3 bases, J lost 1 base, and 1 base stayed unmatched. The CDR3 spans 16 residues. CDR3 sequence: CAISDTSGGNTGELFF. For the CDR3, the DNA is TGTGCCATCAGTGACACTAGCGGGGGGAACACCGGGGAGCTGTTTTTT.

The chain uses TRBV9 and TRBJ1-2; 8 bases match TRBD1. From germline, CDR1 is SGDLS and CDR2 YYNGEE. V lost 0 bases and J lost 4; bases outside the gene matches: 5. The length of the CDR3 is 15 residues. The CDR3 is CASSVAGGQIYGYTF. Here the CDR3 DNA reads TGTGCCAGCAGCGTAGCAGGGGGCCAAATCTATGGCTACACCTTC. The variable domain in full, completed from reference TRBV9 and TRBJ1-2, reads DSGVTQTPKHLITATGQRVTLRCSPRSGDLSVYWYQQSLDQGLQFLIQYYNGEERAKGNILERFSAQQFPDLHSELNLSSLELGDSALYFCASSVAGGQIYGYTFGSGTRLTVV.

CDR3 DNA: TGTGCCAGCAGCCTCCGGGACAGCGGCTATGGCTACACCTTC. Its translation: CASSLRDSGYGYTF. The V gene is TRBV28, the J gene TRBJ1-2, with TRBD1 matching 7 bases. This CDR3 region has 14 residues. CDR1 is MDHEN, CDR2 SYDVKM, per germline. V shed 6 bases, J shed 4 bases, and the junction held 8 bases outside the gene matches.

V gene TRBV5-1 combines with J gene TRBJ2-3; TRBD2 matches at 8 bases. The CDR3 extends over 17 amino acids. J lost 0 bases, V lost 4 bases, and 10 bases had no gene match. Looked up from germline, CDR1 is SGHRS and CDR2 is YFSETQ. CDR3 residues: CASSQLAGGRSTDTQYF. Written as DNA, the CDR3 is TGCGCCAGCAGCCAGCTGGCGGGAGGCCGAAGCACAGATACGCAGTATTTT.

The rearrangement links TRBV27 to TRBJ1-5; D might be TRBD1 (6 bases). The ends were cut back, 10 bases at V and 7 bases at J, with 20 bases in the middle. Germline CDR1 reads MNHEY; CDR2 reads SMNVEV (reference sequence). This CDR3 spans 14 amino acids. The CDR3 nucleotides are TGTGCCACCTCCGTCTTGGGGGCGAGGCAGCCCCAGCATTTT. Encoded protein: CATSVLGARQPQHF.

V is TRBV6-6 and J is TRBJ2-1; possibly TRBD1 for D (5 bases). Germline V gene lookup returns CDR1 MNHNY and CDR2 SVGAGI (reference sequence). The CDR3 has 14 residues. The germline V and J ends were trimmed by 2 bases and 7 bases, with 12 bases remaining between them. The CDR3 reads CASSYRGTQNEQFF. The CDR3 DNA is TGTGCCAGCAGTTACAGGGGTACCCAGAATGAGCAGTTCTTC.